This TCR beta chain was recorded in a study of T cells in Graves' hyperthyroidism and ophthalmopathy. General study points: Separation of ophthalmopathy from stable hyperthyroidism was achieved by a 13 V-J model.

Uncontrolled infection, other autoimmune disease, pregnancy or lactation disqualified patients from enrolment. Out of over 9 ml of fresh peripheral blood came the PBMCs. At least ten counts were recorded for this clonotype. Its antigen is as yet unknown. What was amplified from RNA transcripts were TCR beta CDR3 regions. HTBI primers drove first-round RT-PCR of the TCR CDR3. Each CDR3 protein gets one entry after TCRdb re-called the multiplex PCR reads with MiXCR. The table includes about 640,000 distinct CDR3 sequences, about 15% detected once. This receptor was identified in a woman between 50 and 59 years old with Graves' ophthalmopathy. Sequencing was carried out using blood.

The CDR3 region has the DNA TGTGCCAGCAGCCAAGTTAACGGGCGGACCACCGGGGAGCTGTTTTTT. It encodes CASSQVNGRTTGELFF. V and J are TRBV3-1 and TRBJ2-2; D gene ambiguous. Deletions cut 1 base from V and 4 bases from J, with 13 bases between. The CDR3 length is 16 residues. Germline-derived CDR1 and CDR2 are LGHDT and YNNKEL (reference sequence).